This T cell receptor (beta chain) was profiled in a study of shared clonotypes between healthy human individuals. This table comes from immunoSEQ multiplex PCR, and its TCRdb copy is limited to in-frame clones, with some not included. The sample lists more than 2,000,000 clones, 90% to 95% occurring once. This CDR3 spans 11 amino acids. The trim removed 6 bases at V and 8 bases at J, leaving 3 bases unmatched. The V gene's germline CDR1 is MNHEY and CDR2 SVGAGI. This clone was recorded a few times. The sequence was obtained from a man younger than 35 in good health. Some clones in this sample may be carry-over from other donors' samples. The sequenced sample was naive CD4+ T cells from PBMCs. This sample's subset: CD45RA+ positively selected. The chain carries TRBV6-5 and TRBJ1-2, with 7 positions matching TRBD1. In nucleotides, the CDR3 is TGTGCCAGCAGCACAGGGGAAGGCTACACCTTC. Translating gives CASSTGEGYTF.